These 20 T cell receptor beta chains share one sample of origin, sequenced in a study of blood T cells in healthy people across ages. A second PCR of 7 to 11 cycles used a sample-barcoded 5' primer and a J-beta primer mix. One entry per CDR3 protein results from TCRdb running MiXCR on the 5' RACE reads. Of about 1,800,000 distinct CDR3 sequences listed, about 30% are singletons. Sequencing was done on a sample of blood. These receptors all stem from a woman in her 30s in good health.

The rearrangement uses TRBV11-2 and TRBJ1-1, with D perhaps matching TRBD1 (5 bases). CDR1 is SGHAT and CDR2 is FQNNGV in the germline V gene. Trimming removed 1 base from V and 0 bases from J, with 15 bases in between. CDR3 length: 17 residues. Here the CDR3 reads CASSLGDYFSLNTEAFF. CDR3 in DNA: TGTGCCAGCAGCTTAGGGGACTATTTTAGTTTGAACACTGAAGCTTTCTTT.

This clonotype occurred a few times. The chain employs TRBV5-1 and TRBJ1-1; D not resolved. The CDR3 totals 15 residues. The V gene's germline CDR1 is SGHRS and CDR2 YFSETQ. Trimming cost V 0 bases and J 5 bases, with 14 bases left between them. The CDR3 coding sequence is TGCGCCAGCAGCTTGGCCACGGGCCCGGCTACTGAAGCTTTCTTT. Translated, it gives CASSLATGPATEAFF.

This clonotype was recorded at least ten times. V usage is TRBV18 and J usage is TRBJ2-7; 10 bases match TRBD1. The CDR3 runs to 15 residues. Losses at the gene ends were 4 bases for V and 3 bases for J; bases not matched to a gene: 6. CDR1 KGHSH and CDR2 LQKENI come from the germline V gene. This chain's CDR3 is CASSRGTGDLYEQYF. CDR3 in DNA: TGTGCCAGCTCACGCGGGACAGGGGATCTCTACGAGCAGTACTTC.

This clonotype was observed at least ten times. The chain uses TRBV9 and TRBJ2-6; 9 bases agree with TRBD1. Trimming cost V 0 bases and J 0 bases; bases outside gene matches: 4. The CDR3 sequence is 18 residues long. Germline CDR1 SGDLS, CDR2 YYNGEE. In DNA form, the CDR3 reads TGTGCCAGCAGCGTAGGGGACAGGGCATTCTCTGGGGCCAACGTCCTGACTTTC. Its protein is CASSVGDRAFSGANVLTF.

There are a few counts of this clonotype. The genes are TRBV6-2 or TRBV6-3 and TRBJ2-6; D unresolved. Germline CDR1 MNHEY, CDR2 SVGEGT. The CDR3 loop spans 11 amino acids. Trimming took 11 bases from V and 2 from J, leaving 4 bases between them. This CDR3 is CAATGANVLTF. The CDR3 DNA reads TGTGCCGCTACTGGGGCCAACGTCCTGACTTTC.

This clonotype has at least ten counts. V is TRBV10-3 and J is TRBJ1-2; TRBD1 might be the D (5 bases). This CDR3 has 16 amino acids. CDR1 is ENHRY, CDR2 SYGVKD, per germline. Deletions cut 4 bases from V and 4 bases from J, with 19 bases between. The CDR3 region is CAISGPQTGTFYGYTF. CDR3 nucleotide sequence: TGTGCCATCAGTGGTCCCCAAACCGGGACCTTCTATGGCTACACCTTC.

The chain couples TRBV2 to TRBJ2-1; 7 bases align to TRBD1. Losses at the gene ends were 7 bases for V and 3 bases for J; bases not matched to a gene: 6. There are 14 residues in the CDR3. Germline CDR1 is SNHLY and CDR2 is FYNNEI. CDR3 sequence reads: CASIDRAYYNEQFF. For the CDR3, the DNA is TGTGCCAGCATCGACAGGGCCTACTACAATGAGCAGTTCTTC.

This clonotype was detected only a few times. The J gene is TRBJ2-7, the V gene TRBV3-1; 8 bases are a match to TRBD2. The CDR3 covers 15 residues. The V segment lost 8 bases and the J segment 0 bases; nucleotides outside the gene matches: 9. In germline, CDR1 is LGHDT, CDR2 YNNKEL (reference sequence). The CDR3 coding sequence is TGTGCCAGCGGGTGGGCGGGAGGCTACTCCTACGAGCAGTACTTC. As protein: CASGWAGGYSYEQYF.

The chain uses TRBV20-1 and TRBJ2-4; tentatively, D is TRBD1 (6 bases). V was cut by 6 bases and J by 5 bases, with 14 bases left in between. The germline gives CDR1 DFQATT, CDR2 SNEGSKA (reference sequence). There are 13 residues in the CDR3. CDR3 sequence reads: CSAPDSWQNIQYF. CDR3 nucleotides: TGCAGTGCCCCGGACAGTTGGCAAAACATTCAGTACTTC.

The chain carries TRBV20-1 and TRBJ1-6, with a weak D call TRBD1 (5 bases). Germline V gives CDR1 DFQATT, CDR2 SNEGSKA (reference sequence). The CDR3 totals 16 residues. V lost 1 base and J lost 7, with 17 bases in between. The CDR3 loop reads CSARVGREVRNSPLHF. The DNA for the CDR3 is TGCAGTGCTAGAGTGGGCAGGGAGGTTAGGAATTCACCCCTCCACTTT.

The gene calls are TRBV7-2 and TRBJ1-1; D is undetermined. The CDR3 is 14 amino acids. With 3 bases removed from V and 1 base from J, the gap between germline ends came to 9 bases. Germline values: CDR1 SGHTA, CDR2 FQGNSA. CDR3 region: CASSFYTENTEAFF. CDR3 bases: TGTGCCAGCAGCTTTTACACAGAGAACACTGAAGCTTTCTTT.

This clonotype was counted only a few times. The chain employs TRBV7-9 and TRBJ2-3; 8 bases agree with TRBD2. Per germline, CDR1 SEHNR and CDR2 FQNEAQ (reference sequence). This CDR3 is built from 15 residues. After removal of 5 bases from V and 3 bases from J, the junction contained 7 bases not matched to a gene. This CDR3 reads CASSLRTSTTDTQYF. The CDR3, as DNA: TGTGCCAGCAGCCTGAGGACTAGCACGACAGATACGCAGTATTTT.

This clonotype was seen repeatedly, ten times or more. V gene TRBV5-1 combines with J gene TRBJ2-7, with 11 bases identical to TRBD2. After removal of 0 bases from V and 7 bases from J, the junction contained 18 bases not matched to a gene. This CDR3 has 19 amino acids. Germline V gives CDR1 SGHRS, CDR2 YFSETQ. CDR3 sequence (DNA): TGCGCCAGCAGCTTGGGTACAGGGGGCACTAGCGGGAGATTGAGGGAGCAGTACTTC. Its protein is CASSLGTGGTSGRLREQYF.

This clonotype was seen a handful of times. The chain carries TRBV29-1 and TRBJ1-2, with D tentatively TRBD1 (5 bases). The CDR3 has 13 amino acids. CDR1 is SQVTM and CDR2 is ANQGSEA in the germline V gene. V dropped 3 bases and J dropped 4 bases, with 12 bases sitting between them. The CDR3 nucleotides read TGCAGCGTTGACGGGGGGTCCTTCTATGGCTACACCTTC. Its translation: CSVDGGSFYGYTF.

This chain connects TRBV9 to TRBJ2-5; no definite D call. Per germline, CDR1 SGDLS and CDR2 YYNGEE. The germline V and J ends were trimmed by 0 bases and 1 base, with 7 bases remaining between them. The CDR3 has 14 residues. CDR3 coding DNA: TGTGCCAGCAGCGTAGGGGTACGCCAAGAGACCCAGTACTTC. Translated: CASSVGVRQETQYF.

This CDR3 reads CASSLTGTGRTYEQYF. Written as DNA, the CDR3 is TGTGCCAGCTCACTGACCGGGACAGGGCGCACCTACGAGCAGTACTTC. J is TRBJ2-7 and V is TRBV18; 9 nucleotides match TRBD1. This CDR3 is built from 16 residues. Germline loops: CDR1 KGHSH, CDR2 LQKENI. Germline trimming cut 4 bases from V and 2 bases from J; bases unmatched to any gene: 9.

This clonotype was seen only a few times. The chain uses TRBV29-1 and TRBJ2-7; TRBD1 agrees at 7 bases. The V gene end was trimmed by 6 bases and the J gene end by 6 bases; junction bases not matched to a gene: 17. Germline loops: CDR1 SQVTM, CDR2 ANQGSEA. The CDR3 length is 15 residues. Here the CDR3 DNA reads TGCAGCGTCGTGGGCCGCGACAGGGTATCGTTCGAGCAGTACTTC. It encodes CSVVGRDRVSFEQYF.

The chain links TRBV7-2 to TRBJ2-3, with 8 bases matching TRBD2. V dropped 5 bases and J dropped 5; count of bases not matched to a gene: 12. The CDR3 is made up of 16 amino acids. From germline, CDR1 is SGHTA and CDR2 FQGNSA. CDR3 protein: CASSRHSTSAQDTQYF. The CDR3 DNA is TGTGCCAGCAGCCGCCATTCGACTAGCGCACAAGATACGCAGTATTTT.

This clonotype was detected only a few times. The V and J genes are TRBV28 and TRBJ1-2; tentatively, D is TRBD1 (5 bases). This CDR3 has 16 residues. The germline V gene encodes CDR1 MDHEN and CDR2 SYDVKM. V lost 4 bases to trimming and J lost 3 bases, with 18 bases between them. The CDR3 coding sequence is TGTGCCAGCAGTTCCGAGGCGGTAGGGGACCACTATGGCTACACCTTC. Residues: CASSSEAVGDHYGYTF.

In DNA, the CDR3 is TGCAGTGCCGGAGGGAGGCCTGACACTCGAGGCTATGGCTACACCTTC. Translating gives CSAGGRPDTRGYGYTF. The rearrangement links TRBV20-1 to TRBJ1-2; D gene uncertain. This CDR3 has 16 residues. Trimming stripped 6 bases from V and 4 bases from J, with 24 bases between. The V gene's germline CDR1 is DFQATT and CDR2 SNEGSKA (reference sequence).